This T cell receptor beta chain was retrieved from a study of tumor and adjacent non-tumor tissue in lung cancer. Study background: Each sample yielded millions of productive TCRbeta reads on average. Findings of the study overall: Top 100 clones took a larger repertoire share in normal lung. Significantly higher TCR diversity was found in tumor than normal lung.

In this sample, this clonotype turned up a few times. The antigen is unknown. A much bigger clone sits one base away, suggesting this may be a read error. No conserved phenylalanine or tryptophan ends this CDR3, so it is likely a read error. This sample's RNA came from whole unsorted tissue. Between August and November 2014, newly diagnosed, chemotherapy-naive lung cancer patients underwent thoracic surgery in China. TCRbeta libraries were built with three rounds of nested PCR, modified from ARM-PCR. One entry per CDR3 protein, called by TCRdb with MiXCR from the multiplex PCR reads. The data hold 75,000 to 95,000 distinct CDR3 sequences, with roughly 72% observed a single time. This CDR3 spans 15 amino acids. Germline V gene data show CDR1 as MDHEN and CDR2 as SYDVKM. The junction had 9 bases not matched to a gene; V was cut back by 6 bases and J by 7 bases.

The sequencing sample was made of lung tumor tissue. This sequence was found in a woman between 40 and 55 years old with non-small cell lung cancer. The chain employs TRBV28 and TRBJ2-7; 13 bases agree with TRBD2. CDR3 in amino acids: CASRSVLAGGREQYL. The CDR3 region has the DNA TGTGCCAGCAGATCGGTACTAGCGGGGGGGCGTGAGCAGTACTTA.